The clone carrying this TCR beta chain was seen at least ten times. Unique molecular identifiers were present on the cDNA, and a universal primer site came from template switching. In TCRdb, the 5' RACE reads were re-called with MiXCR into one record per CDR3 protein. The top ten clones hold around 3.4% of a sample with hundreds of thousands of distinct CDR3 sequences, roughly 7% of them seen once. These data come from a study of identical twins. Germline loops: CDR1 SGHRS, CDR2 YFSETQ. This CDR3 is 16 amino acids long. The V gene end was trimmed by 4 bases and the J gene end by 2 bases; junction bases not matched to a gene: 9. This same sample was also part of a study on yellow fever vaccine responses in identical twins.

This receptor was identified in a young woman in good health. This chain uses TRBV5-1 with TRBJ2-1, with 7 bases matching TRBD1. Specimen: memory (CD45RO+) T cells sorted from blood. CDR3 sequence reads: CASSGGQGTAYNEQFF. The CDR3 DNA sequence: TGCGCCAGCAGCGGAGGTCAGGGGACAGCCTACAATGAGCAGTTCTTC.